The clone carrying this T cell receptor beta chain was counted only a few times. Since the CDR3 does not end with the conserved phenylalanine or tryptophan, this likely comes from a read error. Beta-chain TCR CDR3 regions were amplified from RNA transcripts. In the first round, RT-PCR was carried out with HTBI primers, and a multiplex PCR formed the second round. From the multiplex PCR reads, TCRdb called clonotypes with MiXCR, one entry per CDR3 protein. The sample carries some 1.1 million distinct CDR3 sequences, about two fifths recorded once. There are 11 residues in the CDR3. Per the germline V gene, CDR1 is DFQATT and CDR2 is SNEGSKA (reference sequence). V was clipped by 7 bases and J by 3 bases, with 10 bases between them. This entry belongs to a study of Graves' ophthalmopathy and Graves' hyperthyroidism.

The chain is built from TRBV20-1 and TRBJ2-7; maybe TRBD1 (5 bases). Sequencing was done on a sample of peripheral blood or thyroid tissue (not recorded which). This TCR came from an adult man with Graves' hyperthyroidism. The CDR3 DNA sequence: TGCAGTGGTGGGCAGGGCTACGAGCAGTACCTC. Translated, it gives CSGGQGYEQYL.